The 21 T cell receptor beta chains listed next were all sequenced from one sample in a study of shared clonotypes between healthy human individuals. Repertoires were generated with immunoSEQ multiplex PCR, while TCRdb's copy carries only in-frame clones and drops some. Of 2 million to 2.5 million clones in the sample, around 95% were seen once. What was sequenced was naive CD4+ T cells sorted from blood. Subset in this sample: CD45RA+ positively selected. These receptors were collected from a man aged 18 to 35 in good health.

The rearrangement joins TRBV7-9 to TRBJ2-1, with 7 positions matching TRBD1. J gave up 11 bases and V 6 bases, and 7 bases lay outside the gene matches. CDR3 size: 12 residues. Germline-derived CDR1 and CDR2 are SEHNR and FQNEAQ (reference sequence). As DNA, the CDR3 is TGTGCCAGCAGTCGACAGGGCCCCCAGCAGTTCTTC. Protein sequence: CASSRQGPQQFF.

The CDR3 bases are TGTGCCTGGAGACTAGTGAGCACAGATACGCAGTATTTT. It is translated as CAWRLVSTDTQYF. This rearrangement joins TRBV30 to TRBJ2-3; tentatively, D is TRBD2 (5 bases). Trimming cost V 3 bases and J 0 bases, with 7 bases left between them. The germline V gene encodes CDR1 GTSNPN and CDR2 SVGIG (reference sequence). The CDR3 sequence is 13 residues long.

This chain uses TRBV25-1 with TRBJ2-2; D unclear. Trimming removed 1 base at V and 5 bases at J, with 17 bases between. The CDR3 runs to 17 residues. The germline gives CDR1 MGHDK, CDR2 SYGVNS. CDR3 bases: TGTGCCAGCAGTGAATCTGTGGCCGGGTATAAGACCGGGGAGCTGTTTTTT. Its translation: CASSESVAGYKTGELFF.

V and J are TRBV15 and TRBJ1-1, with TRBD1 as a possible D gene (5 bases). V lost 4 bases, J lost 1 base, and 10 bases lay in between. CDR3 length equals 14 residues. In germline, CDR1 is LNHNV, CDR2 YYDKDF (reference sequence). This CDR3 reads CATSTQGRNTEAFF. CDR3 nucleotide sequence: TGTGCCACCAGCACCCAGGGCAGGAACACTGAAGCTTTCTTT.

Concerning this clone: The same CDR3 is also encoded by other DNA sequences in this sample. The chain is built from TRBV19 and TRBJ1-5; D remains unclear. This CDR3 is built from 13 residues. Trimming cost V 3 bases and J 2 bases, with 5 bases left between them. The germline CDR1 and CDR2 sequences are LNHDA and SQIVND (reference sequence). This chain's CDR3 is CASSMYGNQPQHF. The CDR3 DNA is TGTGCCAGTAGTATGTATGGCAATCAGCCCCAGCATTTT.

Comments on this clone: Other DNA sequences of this sample code for an identical CDR3. This chain connects TRBV6-5 to TRBJ1-2; 9 bases are shared with TRBD1. CDR1 and CDR2 (germline): MNHEY, SVGAGI. This CDR3 is 15 amino acids long. V dropped 2 bases and J dropped 2; count of bases not matched to a gene: 3. In DNA, the CDR3 is TGTGCCAGCAGTTACCGGGGGACAGGGAACTATGGCTACACCTTC. It encodes CASSYRGTGNYGYTF.

The chain employs TRBV14 and TRBJ2-2, with no clear D. The CDR3 loop spans 14 amino acids. Trimming took 2 bases from V and 2 from J, leaving 6 bases between them. Germline V lookup: CDR1 SGHDN, CDR2 FVKESK. This CDR3 is CASSQSGNTGELFF. The CDR3 bases are TGTGCCAGCAGCCAATCGGGTAACACCGGGGAGCTGTTTTTT.

V is TRBV29-1 and J is TRBJ2-5; 12 nucleotides align to TRBD1. Looked up from germline, CDR1 is SQVTM and CDR2 is ANQGSEA. The CDR3 length is 12 residues. The J segment lost 5 bases and the V segment lost 7 bases, leaving 2 bases of the junction unmatched. CDR3 amino acids: CSGGTGGETQYF. CDR3 sequence (DNA): TGCAGCGGGGGGACAGGGGGCGAGACCCAGTACTTC.

The chain has TRBV10-3 and TRBJ2-5; 10 nucleotides agree with TRBD1. The germline CDR1 and CDR2 sequences are ENHRY and SYGVKD. Trimming removed 5 bases from V and 5 bases from J; junction bases left unmatched: 11. CDR3 length: 16 residues. The CDR3 DNA reads as TGTGCCATCAGTCCTGGACAGGGGGTAACGACGGAGACCCAGTACTTC. This encodes CAISPGQGVTTETQYF.

With respect to this clone: The junction differs from germline at one of its ends, possibly a read error. The chain combines TRBV7-7 with TRBJ2-7; D gene ambiguous. CDR3 length: 16 residues. The germline gives CDR1 SSHAT, CDR2 FNYEAQ (reference sequence). For the CDR3, the DNA is TGTGCTAGCAGCTCAAGCCTCTCAGCCCGGGTTGGGGAGCAGTACTTC. Encoded protein: CASSSSLSARVGEQYF.

The chain couples TRBV5-1 to TRBJ2-2; D might be TRBD2 (5 bases). The CDR3 consists of 15 residues. Trimming removed 5 bases from V and 1 base from J, with 12 bases in between. Looked up from germline, CDR1 is SGHRS and CDR2 is YFSETQ. This CDR3 is CASRLNRENTGELFF. CDR3 coding DNA: TGCGCCAGCAGACTAAACCGGGAGAACACCGGGGAGCTGTTTTTT.

J is TRBJ2-5 and V is TRBV14, with 8 bases identical to TRBD2. Looked up from germline, CDR1 is SGHDN and CDR2 is FVKESK. Trimming removed 4 bases from V and 5 bases from J; junction bases left unmatched: 12. The CDR3 extends over 16 amino acids. CDR3 sequence: CASSLGASGSFETQYF. CDR3 nucleotides: TGTGCCAGCAGCCTAGGGGCAAGCGGGAGTTTTGAGACCCAGTACTTC.

Note on this clone: The same CDR3 is also encoded by other DNA sequences in this sample. The chain joins TRBV18 to TRBJ1-5, with a weak D call TRBD1 (5 bases). The CDR3 has 14 amino acids. The ends were cut back, 2 bases at V and 2 bases at J, with 7 bases in the middle. The germline gives CDR1 KGHSH, CDR2 LQKENI. The CDR3 sequence: CASSPGTGNQPQHF. The CDR3 bases are TGTGCCAGCTCACCAGGGACTGGCAATCAGCCCCAGCATTTT.

This chain connects TRBV4-1 to TRBJ2-7; 10 bases are a match to TRBD1. V was clipped by 4 bases and J by 1 base; unmatched bases: 7. This CDR3 comprises 16 residues. Germline lookup yields CDR1 MGHRA and CDR2 YSYEKL. The CDR3 sequence is CASSRGPGQGSYEQYF. The DNA for the CDR3 is TGCGCCAGCAGCCGAGGACCGGGACAGGGGTCCTACGAGCAGTACTTC.

This chain joins TRBV2 and TRBJ2-7; 8 bases are a match to TRBD2. This CDR3 region has 12 residues. Germline V lookup: CDR1 SNHLY, CDR2 FYNNEI. Unmatched junction bases numbered 3, after V lost 6 bases and J lost 5 bases. CDR3 in amino acids: CASRGLADEQYF. Here the CDR3 DNA reads TGTGCCAGCAGAGGACTAGCTGACGAGCAGTACTTC.

This clone was seen just once. CDR3 protein: CASSLALSLGNQPQHF. The CDR3, as DNA: TGTGCCAGCAGCTTAGCCCTCAGTTTGGGAAATCAGCCCCAGCATTTT. The chain links TRBV7-2 to TRBJ1-5; D is undetermined. V shed 0 bases and J shed 4 bases, with 13 bases lying between them. The CDR3 length is 16 residues. CDR1 SGHTA and CDR2 FQGNSA come from the germline V gene.

The chain carries TRBV19 and TRBJ1-2; TRBD1 aligns across 10 bases. Unmatched junction bases numbered 13, after V lost 5 bases and J lost 4 bases. The CDR3 runs 17 residues. Germline CDR1 LNHDA, CDR2 SQIVND (reference sequence). The CDR3 coding sequence is TGTGCCAGTAGTGCCCGACAGGGGGCTTCCCCCCTCTATGGCTACACCTTC. Translating gives CASSARQGASPLYGYTF.

This chain connects TRBV27 to TRBJ1-4; possible D gene TRBD1, 6 bases. CDR3 length: 16 residues. V dropped 4 bases and J dropped 7 bases, with 19 bases sitting between them. Per germline, CDR1 MNHEY and CDR2 SMNVEV (reference sequence). The CDR3 bases are TGTGCCAGCAGTTCCGCCCGATTGGGGGCAGTTGAAAAACTGTTTTTT. Protein sequence: CASSSARLGAVEKLFF.

This clone was counted only a few times. The J gene is TRBJ1-5, the V gene TRBV6-6, with D perhaps matching TRBD1 (6 bases). CDR1 and CDR2 (germline): MNHNY, SVGAGI (reference sequence). Trimming took off 7 bases at V and 3 bases at J, with 13 bases between the two ends. CDR3 length: 14 amino acids. This CDR3 reads CASTPGQNNQPQHF. Here the CDR3 DNA reads TGTGCCAGCACCCCAGGACAGAACAATCAGCCCCAGCATTTT.

A note on this clone: Distinct nucleotide sequences in the sample also encode this CDR3. The chain uses TRBV5-1 and TRBJ2-2; no definite D call. This CDR3 comprises 15 residues. The germline V gene has CDR1 SGHRS and CDR2 YFSETQ. V lost 0 bases to trimming and J lost 0 bases, with 6 bases between them. The CDR3 sequence: CASSLARANTGELFF. CDR3 nucleotide sequence: TGCGCCAGCAGCTTGGCTCGGGCGAACACCGGGGAGCTGTTTTTT.

Turning to this clone: The conserved phenylalanine or tryptophan is not found at the CDR3 terminus, so this likely reflects a read error. The limits of the CDR3 on the DNA are not certain, so only TCRdb's listed CDR3 is given. This chain connects TRBV21-1 to TRBJ2-4; the table gives TRBD1 as D, unverified against the DNA. TRBV21-1 is marked as a pseudogene. The CDR3 sequence runs 14 residues, both termini included. This CDR3 reads CASRSTAKKKHSVL.